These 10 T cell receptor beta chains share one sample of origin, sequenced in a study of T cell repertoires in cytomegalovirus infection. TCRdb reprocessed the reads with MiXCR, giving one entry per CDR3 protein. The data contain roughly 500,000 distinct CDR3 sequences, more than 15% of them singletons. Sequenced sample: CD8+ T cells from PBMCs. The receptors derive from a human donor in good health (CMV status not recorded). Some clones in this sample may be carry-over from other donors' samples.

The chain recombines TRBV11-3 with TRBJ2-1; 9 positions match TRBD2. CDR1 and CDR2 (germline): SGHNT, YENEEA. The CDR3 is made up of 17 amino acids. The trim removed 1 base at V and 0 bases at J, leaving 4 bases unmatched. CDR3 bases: TGTGCCAGCAGCTTAGTGGGTAGCGGGAGCTCCTACAATGAGCAGTTCTTC. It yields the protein CASSLVGSGSSYNEQFF.

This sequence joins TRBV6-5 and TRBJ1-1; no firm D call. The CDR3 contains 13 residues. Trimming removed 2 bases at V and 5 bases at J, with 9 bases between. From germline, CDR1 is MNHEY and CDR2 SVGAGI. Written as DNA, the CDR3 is TGTGCCAGCAGTTACGGCCGACAAACTGAAGCTTTCTTT. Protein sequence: CASSYGRQTEAFF.

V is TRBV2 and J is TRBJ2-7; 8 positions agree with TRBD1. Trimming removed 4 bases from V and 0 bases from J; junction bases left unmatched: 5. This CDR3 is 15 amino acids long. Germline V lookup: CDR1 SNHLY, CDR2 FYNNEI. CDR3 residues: CASSAGTGFSYEQYF. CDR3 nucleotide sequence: TGTGCCAGCAGTGCCGGGACAGGTTTCTCCTACGAGCAGTACTTC. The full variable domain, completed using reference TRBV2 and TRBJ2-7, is EPEVTQTPSHQVTQMGQEVILRCVPISNHLYFYWYRQILGQKVEFLVSFYNNEISEKSEIFDDQFSVERPDGSNFTLKIRSTKLEDSAMYFCASSAGTGFSYEQYFGPGTRLTVT.

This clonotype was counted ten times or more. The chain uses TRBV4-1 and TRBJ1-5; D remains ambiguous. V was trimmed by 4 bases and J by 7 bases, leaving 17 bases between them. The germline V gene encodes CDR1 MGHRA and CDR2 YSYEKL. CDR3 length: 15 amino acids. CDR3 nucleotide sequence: TGCGCCAGCAGCCCCTCACCCGACTTTAAGCAGCCCCAGCATTTT. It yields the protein CASSPSPDFKQPQHF.

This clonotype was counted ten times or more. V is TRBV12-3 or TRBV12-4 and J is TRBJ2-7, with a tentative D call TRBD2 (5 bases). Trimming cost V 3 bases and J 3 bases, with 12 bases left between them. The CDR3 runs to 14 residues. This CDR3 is CASSFNGVLYEQYF. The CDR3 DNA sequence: TGTGCCAGCAGTTTTAACGGGGTTCTCTACGAGCAGTACTTC.

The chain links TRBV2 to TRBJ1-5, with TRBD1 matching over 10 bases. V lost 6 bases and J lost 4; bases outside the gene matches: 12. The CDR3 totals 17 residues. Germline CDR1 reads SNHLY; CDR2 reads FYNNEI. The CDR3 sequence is CASSPIFGTGENQPQHF. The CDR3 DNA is TGTGCCAGCAGCCCTATATTCGGGACAGGGGAGAATCAGCCCCAGCATTTT.

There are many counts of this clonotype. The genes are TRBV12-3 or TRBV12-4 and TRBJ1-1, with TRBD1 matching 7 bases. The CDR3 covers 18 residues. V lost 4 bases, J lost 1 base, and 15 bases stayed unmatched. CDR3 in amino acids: CASSSVGDRTRGNTEAFF. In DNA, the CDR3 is TGTGCCAGCAGTTCCGTGGGGGACAGAACTAGGGGGAACACTGAAGCTTTCTTT.

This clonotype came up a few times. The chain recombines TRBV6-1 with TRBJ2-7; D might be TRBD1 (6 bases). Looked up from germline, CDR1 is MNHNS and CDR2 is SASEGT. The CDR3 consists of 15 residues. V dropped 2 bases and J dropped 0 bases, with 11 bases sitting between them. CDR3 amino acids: CASSESWDNSYEQYF. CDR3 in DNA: TGTGCCAGCAGTGAAAGCTGGGACAACTCCTACGAGCAGTACTTC.

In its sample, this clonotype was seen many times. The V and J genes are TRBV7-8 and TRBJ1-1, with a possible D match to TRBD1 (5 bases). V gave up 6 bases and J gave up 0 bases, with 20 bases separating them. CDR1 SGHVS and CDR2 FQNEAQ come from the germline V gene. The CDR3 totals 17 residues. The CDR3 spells CASSSGGSPSMNTEAFF. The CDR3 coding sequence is TGTGCCAGCAGTTCGGGGGGATCCCCTTCCATGAACACTGAAGCTTTCTTT.

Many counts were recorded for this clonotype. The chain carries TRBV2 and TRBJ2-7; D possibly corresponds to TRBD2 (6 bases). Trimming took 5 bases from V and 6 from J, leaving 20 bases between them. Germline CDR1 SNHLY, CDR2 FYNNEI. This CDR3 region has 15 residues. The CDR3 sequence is CASSRLQDGGTEQYF. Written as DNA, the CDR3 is TGTGCCAGCAGTCGATTACAAGACGGAGGGACCGAGCAGTACTTC.